This TCR beta chain was observed in a study of blood T cell repertoires in COVID-19. Looking at the study overall: Acute and convalescent COVID-19 samples came from the United States, Italy and Spain.

CDR1 is LGHDT, CDR2 YNNKEL, per germline (reference sequence). Trimming cost V 4 bases and J 3 bases, with 19 bases left between them. The CDR3 consists of 16 residues. Original processing methods: Estimation of nucleated cell counts relied on the amplification of reference gene primers. The protocol was immunoSEQ multiplex PCR, while the TCRdb copy is restricted to in-frame clones and leaves out a portion. That table is the source of V, J and clone size, and D and trimming were worked out from the DNA. The profile covers under 200,000 clones, with roughly 77% appearing a single time and about 6.5% taken by the ten largest. This clone was found a few times.

This receptor was taken from a woman aged 40 to 50 with COVID-19, enrolled during active disease. The source material was peripheral blood. The chain uses TRBV3-1 (or the pseudogene TRBV3-2) and TRBJ2-7; possible D gene TRBD1, 7 bases. The CDR3 here is CASSPRGTVLLYEQYF. CDR3 DNA: TGTGCCAGCAGCCCTCGCGGGACAGTCCTTCTCTACGAGCAGTACTTC.